This T cell receptor (beta chain) was recorded in a study of blood T cell repertoires in COVID-19. The wider study: From the United States, Italy and Spain came samples of acute and convalescent COVID-19. Sources were T cells, B-cell-depleted T cells, or PBMCs; the material itself was cDNA or gDNA.

The table lists this clone with a count of one. Germline CDR1 is SGHVS and CDR2 is FNYEAQ. V shed 3 bases and J shed 0 bases, with 12 bases lying between them. This CDR3 has 15 amino acids. In the source study's methods: Estimation of nucleated cell counts relied on the amplification of reference gene primers. Some clones are missing from TCRdb's copy, which holds only in-frame ones; the method was immunoSEQ multiplex PCR. Clone size and V and J calls were adopted from that table, with D and trimming inferred from the DNA. The data hold around 200,000 clones, with 85% to 90% observed a single time. Sequencing was carried out using peripheral blood. The chain couples TRBV7-6 to TRBJ2-7; TRBD2 is a possible D gene (7 bases). The TCR originated in a man aged 45-65 years with acute or convalescent COVID-19. The CDR3 nucleotides read TGTGCCAGCAGCTTGGGGGGGCAATACTCCTACGAGCAGTACTTC. Translation: CASSLGGQYSYEQYF.